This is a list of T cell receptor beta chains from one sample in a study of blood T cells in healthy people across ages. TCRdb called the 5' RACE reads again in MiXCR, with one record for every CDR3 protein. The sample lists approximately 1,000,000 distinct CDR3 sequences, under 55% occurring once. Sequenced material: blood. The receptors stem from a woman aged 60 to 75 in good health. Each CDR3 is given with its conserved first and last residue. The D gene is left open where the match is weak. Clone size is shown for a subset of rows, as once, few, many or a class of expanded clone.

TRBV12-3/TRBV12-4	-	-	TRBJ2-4	CASSNMTGRQNIQYF	TGTGCCAGCAGTAATATGACAGGTCGGCAAAACATTCAGTACTTC
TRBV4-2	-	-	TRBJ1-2	CASSQEQPNYGYTF	TGTGCCAGCAGCCAAGAACAGCCCAACTATGGCTACACCTTC
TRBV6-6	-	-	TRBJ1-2	CASSQGAVRGFNYGYTF	TGTGCCAGCAGCCAAGGGGCAGTCAGGGGTTTTAACTATGGCTACACCTTC
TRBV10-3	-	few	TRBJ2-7	CAILNDSSYEQYF	TGTGCCATCCTTAATGACAGCTCCTACGAGCAGTACTTC
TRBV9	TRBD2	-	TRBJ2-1	CASSYGRAGEQFF	TGTGCTAGCAGCTACGGGAGGGCCGGTGAGCAGTTCTTC
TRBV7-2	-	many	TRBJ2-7	CASSLGGYNEQYF	TGTGCCAGCAGCTTAGGGGGCTACAATGAGCAGTACTTC
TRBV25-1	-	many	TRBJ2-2	CASSSPGELFF	TGTGCCAGCAGTTCCCCCGGGGAGCTGTTTTTT
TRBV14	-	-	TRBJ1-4	CASSQAQTGEKLFF	TGTGCCAGCAGCCAAGCCCAAACGGGTGAAAAACTGTTTTTT
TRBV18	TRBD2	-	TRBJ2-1	CASSPPLAGHNEQFF	TGTGCCAGCTCACCACCCCTAGCGGGGCACAATGAGCAGTTCTTC
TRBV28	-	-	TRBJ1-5	CASLGGVRQPQHF	TGTGCCAGCCTGGGAGGGGTTCGACAGCCCCAGCATTTT
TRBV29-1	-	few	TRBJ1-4	CSVDREGKLFF	TGCAGCGTTGACAGGGAAGGAAAACTGTTTTTT
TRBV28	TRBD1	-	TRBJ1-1	CAIVGTGGAWVSEAFF	TGTGCCATCGTCGGGACAGGGGGCGCTTGGGTATCTGAAGCTTTCTTT
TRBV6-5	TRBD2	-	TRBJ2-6	CASSYASGGLFPGANVLTF	TGTGCCAGCAGTTACGCCTCGGGGGGGCTCTTCCCTGGGGCCAACGTCCTGACTTTC
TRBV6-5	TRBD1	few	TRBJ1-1	CASRPKRGGLEAFF	TGTGCCAGCAGACCCAAAAGAGGGGGCTTGGAAGCTTTCTTT
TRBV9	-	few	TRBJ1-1	CASSVEDTEAFF	TGTGCCAGCAGCGTAGAGGACACTGAAGCTTTCTTT
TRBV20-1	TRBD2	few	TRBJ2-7	CSASEEGLAIYEQYF	TGCAGTGCTAGCGAGGAGGGACTAGCAATCTACGAGCAGTACTTC
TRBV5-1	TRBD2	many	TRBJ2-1	CASSLATSGPNEQFF	TGCGCCAGCAGCTTGGCGACTAGCGGGCCCAATGAGCAGTTCTTC
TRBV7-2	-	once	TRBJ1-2	CASSTQPPRQTNYGYTF	TGTGCCAGCAGCACACAACCCCCGAGACAGACTAACTATGGCTACACCTTC
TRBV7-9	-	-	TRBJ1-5	CASSLASGGQPQHF	TGTGCCAGCAGCTTAGCGTCGGGGGGCCAGCCCCAGCATTTT
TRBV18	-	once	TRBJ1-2	CASASPLYGYTF	TGTGCCAGCGCATCTCCTTTGTATGGCTACACCTTC